The subject of this entry is one T cell receptor beta chain. In this sample, this clone turned up once. What antigen it recognizes has not been identified. Base quality data are lacking; no much larger clone is found one base away. The data are from a study of TIL therapy for anti-PD-1-resistant metastatic lung cancer (dated by TCRdb to the early 2020s). With regard to the full study: Tumors were collected before any PD-1/PD-L1 blockade, after which patients were given nivolumab, and patients who progressed were given lymphodepletion, an infusion of expanded TIL and IL-2. Among the enrolled patients, the median age was approximately 49 years (range 38-75), and the median tumor PD-L1 proportion score was less than 6.5%. Most of the cohort had lung adenocarcinoma, several tumors were EGFR-mutant and two were ALK-rearranged, and half of the patients were current or former smokers. A median non-synonymous tumor mutation burden of about 1.5 mutations per megabase was determined across the cohort by whole-exome sequencing. T cell receptor beta sequencing of tumor and peripheral blood served to follow clonotypes across the tumor, the expanded TIL product, and serial blood samples.

Spanning cysteine to phenylalanine, the CDR3 consists of 13 amino acids. The sequence is cut down to CDR3 DNA, 39 bases in frame from base 1. Trimming removed 7 bases from V and 7 bases from J, leaving 14 bases between the germline ends. In the paper's terms, the time point label means: pre-treatment sample, taken before nivolumab and TIL therapy. Adults with stage 4 NSCLC were enrolled in a dual-center phase I trial from late 2017 to January 2020. The samples were drawn from an open-label, single-arm phase I trial testing tumor-infiltrating lymphocyte therapy combined with nivolumab in advanced non-small cell lung cancer. Mononuclear cells from blood collected in EDTA tubes were isolated on a Ficoll gradient and snap-frozen as pellets, and DNA was then extracted using a Qiagen mini-prep kit. Using bias-controlled multiplex PCR with the immunoSEQ v3 hsTCRB kit, the TCR beta CDR3 regions were amplified from genomic DNA. The TCR libraries were sequenced on an Illumina NextSeq 500 to roughly 2 million read pairs for survey level or about 5-6 million read pairs for deep level. The authors' pipeline ran thus. Clonality was reported by immunoSEQ Analyzer software, which also assigned V, D and J genes and filtered out non-productive sequences. Repertoires were compared using productive Simpson clonality and Morisita overlap index of productive TRB rearrangements between infused TIL and blood. For each clone in blood, the absolute clonotype count was estimated by multiplying the lymphocyte count by the CD3+ fraction and by the clone's productive frequency. TCRdb took this table from immuneACCESS and kept in-frame rearrangements with V and J called. Such tables lack part of the clones; where checked against another copy, unresolved V genes explain under half of the gap, and the rest is unexplained. That table supplies the V and J calls and clone size; D and trimming were determined from the DNA. For this sample there are approximately 57,000 clones; 75% to 85% appear just once. The biggest ten clones account for under 3% of the sample.

What the authors observed across the whole study: The study protocol defined all tumor marker inferences as exploratory. The baseline peripheral repertoire was partially replaced by infused TIL clonotypes, which then decayed over months, and persistence showed no apparent association with response. The cohort was highly selected, including more treatment-naive, never-smoker and oncogene-addicted patients than is typical, which limits generalizability.

The chain joins TRBV12-3 or TRBV12-4 to TRBJ2-4; TRBD2 might be the D gene, on 5 matching bases. The sequence came from a person between 25 and 80 years old with non-small cell lung cancer. The sequences come from blood, collected at baseline. The encoded CDR3 is CASTPGSRNIQYF. In nucleotides, the sequence is TGTGCCAGCACGCCGGGGTCCCGGAACATTCAGTACTTC.